What follows is one T cell receptor beta chain and its context. The antigen is unknown. PCR primers comprised 60 Vbeta and 13 Jbeta primers. How the authors handled the data: In a later analysis, the count reached 74 million or so unique TCR beta chains, with 9 million to 11 million shared. Clones were sequenced by immunoSEQ multiplex PCR, and TCRdb holds only the in-frame ones, with some missing. Clone size and the V and J calls come from that table; the DNA yielded D and trimming. The data show 65,000 to 70,000 clones, roughly four fifths seen once. This sample was included in a study of cytomegalovirus exposure and HLA in healthy donors. Findings and caveats of the study: Reportedly, fewer N-insertions than the approximately 650-donor mean appeared in an Asian-associated ancestry cluster in a later analysis. Presence/absence analyses assumed roughly uniform sequencing depth across donors, which may not hold.

Germline V gene lookup returns CDR1 GTSNPN and CDR2 SVGIG (reference sequence). The CDR3 spans 13 residues. The clonotype comes from a woman aged 25 to 39 in good health and CMV-seropositive. This chain connects TRBV30 to TRBJ2-2, with a possible D match to TRBD2 (6 bases). The sample comprised PBMCs. The CDR3 DNA sequence: TGTGCGTGCGGGAAAGAGCCCGCCGGGGAGCTGTTTTTT. Translation gives CACGKEPAGELFF.